The T cell receptor (beta chain) described here comes from a study of memory CD4+ T cells and cytomegalovirus serostatus (dated by TCRdb to between 2019 and 2020). General notes on the study: A total of about 35 healthy Belgian adults, of whom 9 were CMV seropositive and some 24 were CMV seronegative, were included in the cohort. CD4+ memory TCRbeta repertoires of a Belgian cohort with known cytomegalovirus serostatus were sequenced in order to replicate a published TCR-based CMV serostatus classifier. Overall results and qualifications from the work: Only CD4+CD45RO+ memory cells were sequenced, in contrast to the original study, in which naive and memory CD4+ and CD8+ populations were covered. For predicting CMV serostatus, the median bootstrapped AUC was about 0.95 using the original framework and around 0.9 using a US-trained random forest. Results were interpreted as suggesting that the CMV-associated TCR signature is largely present in the CD4+ memory repertoire. Among the 150 or so previously reported CMV-associated TCRbeta sequences, approximately 67 showed up in the CD4+ memory repertoires, with each one found in between one and five individuals. On the Belgian cohort, the classifier based on the original framework reached a median bootstrapped AUC of nearly 0.96, with a 95% CI of 0.76-1.00.

Single viable CD3+CD4+CD8-CD45RO+ cells were sorted as memory CD4+ T cells on a FACSAria II. CMV serostatus was assessed using a Roche Elecsys assay, by which serum IgG against CMV pp150, pp28, p38 and p52 was detected. After the samples were thawed, total CD4+ T cells were enriched through positive selection using CD4 magnetic microbeads. The samples came from a different study that was designed specifically to examine the CD4+ T cell memory repertoire. Peripheral blood mononuclear cells were isolated and cryopreserved following standard operating procedures; serum was stored at -80 °C. The staining relied on CD3-PerCP (BW264/56), CD4-APC (RPA-T4), CD45RO-PE (UCHT1) and CD8-Pacific Orange (3B5) antibodies, and Sytox blue was used to exclude non-viable cells. Turning to this clone: It lacks a known antigen. Qualities for individual bases were not recorded, and no much larger clone is one base off.

Genomic DNA was extracted from sorted cells with the Quick-DNA Microprep Kit. TCRbeta DNA was amplified with the immunoSEQ hsTCRbeta kit following the manufacturer's protocol. TCRbeta libraries were sequenced on an Illumina MiSeq instrument. In the authors' own workflow: Once out-of-frame sequences had been removed, a few million distinct TCRbeta sequences were left, which works out to an average of approximately 63,000 per individual. Each individual was scored by the count of 150 to 200 previously reported CMV-associated TCRbeta sequences and the total productive distinct TCRbeta count. A beta-binomial model was reimplemented in Python, and random forests from scikit-learn, run with default parameters, were trained on data from the US cohort. Classifier performance on the Belgian cohort was reported as the median AUC with percentile confidence intervals calculated over 10,000 bootstrap iterations. Sourced from immuneACCESS, this table was stored by TCRdb with only in-frame sequences that have V and J called. A share of the clones is absent; for the studies checked, an unresolved V gene accounts for under half, and the remainder has no known explanation. Clonal size and the V and J genes are those of that table, whereas D and trimming came from the DNA. This sample lists over 55,000 clones; around 85% were detected once. About 0.86% of the sample is taken by the ten largest.

The CDR3 has 13 amino acids, counting the end cysteine and phenylalanine. The entry retains the CDR3 DNA only, 39 bases that are in frame from base 1. The trim is 6 bases for V and 7 bases for J, with a gap of 12 bases between the germline ends. CDR1 is given as LNHDA and CDR2 as SQIVND, both from the germline V gene (reference sequence). This sequence originates from an adult in good health and CMV-seronegative. The chain is assembled from TRBV19 and TRBJ2-2; a confident D gene designation cannot be given. Specimen: memory CD4+ T cells from blood. CDR3 loop: CASSPIIGGELFF. The DNA sequence follows: TGTGCCAGTAGCCCTATTATTGGCGGGGAGCTGTTTTTT.